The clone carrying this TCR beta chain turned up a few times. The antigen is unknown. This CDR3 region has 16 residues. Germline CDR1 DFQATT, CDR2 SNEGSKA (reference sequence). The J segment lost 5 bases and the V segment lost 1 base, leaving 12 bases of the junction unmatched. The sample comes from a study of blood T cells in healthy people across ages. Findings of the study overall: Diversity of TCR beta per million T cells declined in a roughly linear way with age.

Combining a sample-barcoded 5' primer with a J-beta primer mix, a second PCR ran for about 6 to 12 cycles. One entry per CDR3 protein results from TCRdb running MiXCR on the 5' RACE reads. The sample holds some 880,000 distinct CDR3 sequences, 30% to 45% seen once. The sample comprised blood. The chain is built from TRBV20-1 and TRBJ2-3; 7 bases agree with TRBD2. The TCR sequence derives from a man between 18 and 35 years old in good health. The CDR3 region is CSARGFGGGWGDTQYF. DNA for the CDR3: TGCAGTGCTAGAGGATTTGGCGGGGGTTGGGGAGATACGCAGTATTTT.